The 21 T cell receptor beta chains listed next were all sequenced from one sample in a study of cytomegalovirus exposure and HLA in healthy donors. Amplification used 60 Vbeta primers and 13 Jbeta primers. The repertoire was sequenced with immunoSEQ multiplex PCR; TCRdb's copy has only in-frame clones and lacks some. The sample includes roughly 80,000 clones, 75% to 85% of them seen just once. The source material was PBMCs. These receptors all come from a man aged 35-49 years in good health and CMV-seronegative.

The CDR3 loop is CASSGGQGGEKLFF. DNA of the CDR3: TGTGCCAGCAGTGGGGGACAGGGTGGCGAAAAACTGTTTTTT. The chain has TRBV6-5 and TRBJ1-4, with 9 bases identical to TRBD1. The CDR3 contains 14 residues. The germline V gene has CDR1 MNHEY and CDR2 SVGAGI. The V and J ends lost 5 bases and 8 bases, in that order; junction bases with no gene match: 6.

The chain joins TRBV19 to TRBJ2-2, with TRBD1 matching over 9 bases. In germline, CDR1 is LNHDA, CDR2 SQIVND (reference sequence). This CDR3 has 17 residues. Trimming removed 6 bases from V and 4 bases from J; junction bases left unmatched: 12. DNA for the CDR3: TGTGCCAGTAGGGGGGACTCGGGACAGGGCTCCACCGGGGAGCTGTTTTTT. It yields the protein CASRGDSGQGSTGELFF.

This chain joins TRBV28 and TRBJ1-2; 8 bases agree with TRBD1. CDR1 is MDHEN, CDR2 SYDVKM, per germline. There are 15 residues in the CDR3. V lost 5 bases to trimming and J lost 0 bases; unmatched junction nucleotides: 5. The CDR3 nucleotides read TGTGCCAGCAGTATCGGGACAGGAACTAACTATGGCTACACCTTC. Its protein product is CASSIGTGTNYGYTF.

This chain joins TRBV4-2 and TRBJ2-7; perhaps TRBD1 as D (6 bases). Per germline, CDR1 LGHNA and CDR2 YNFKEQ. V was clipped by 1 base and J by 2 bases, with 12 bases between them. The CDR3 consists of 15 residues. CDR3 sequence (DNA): TGTGCCAGCAGCCAAGGTCAGGGGAAGACCTACGAGCAGTACTTC. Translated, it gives CASSQGQGKTYEQYF.

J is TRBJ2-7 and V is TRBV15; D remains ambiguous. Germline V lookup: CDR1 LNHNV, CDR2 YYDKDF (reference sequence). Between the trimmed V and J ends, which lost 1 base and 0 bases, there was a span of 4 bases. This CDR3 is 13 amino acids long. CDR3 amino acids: CATSRVYSYEQYF. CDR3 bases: TGTGCCACCAGCAGAGTATACTCCTACGAGCAGTACTTC.

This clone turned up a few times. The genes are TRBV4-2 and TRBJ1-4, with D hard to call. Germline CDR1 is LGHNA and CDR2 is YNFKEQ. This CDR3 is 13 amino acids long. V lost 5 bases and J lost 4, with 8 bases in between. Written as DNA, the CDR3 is TGTGCCAGCAGCAGCGCTCTTAATGAAAAACTGTTTTTT. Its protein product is CASSSALNEKLFF.

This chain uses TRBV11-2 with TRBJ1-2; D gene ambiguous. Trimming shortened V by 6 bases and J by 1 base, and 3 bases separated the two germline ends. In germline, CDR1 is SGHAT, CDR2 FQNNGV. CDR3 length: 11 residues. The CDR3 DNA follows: TGTGCCAGCAGACTTAACTATGGCTACACCTTC. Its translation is CASRLNYGYTF.

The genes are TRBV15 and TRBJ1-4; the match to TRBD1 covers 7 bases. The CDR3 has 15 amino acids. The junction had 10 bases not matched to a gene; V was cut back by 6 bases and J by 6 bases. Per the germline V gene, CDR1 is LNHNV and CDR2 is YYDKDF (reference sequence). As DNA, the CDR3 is TGTGCCACCAGTCTCGAACAGGGGATATATGAAAAACTGTTTTTT. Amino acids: CATSLEQGIYEKLFF.

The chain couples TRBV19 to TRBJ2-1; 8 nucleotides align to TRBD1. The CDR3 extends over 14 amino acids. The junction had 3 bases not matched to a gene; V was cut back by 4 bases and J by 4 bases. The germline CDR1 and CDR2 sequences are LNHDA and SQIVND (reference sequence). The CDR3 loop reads CASSTQGVYNEQFF. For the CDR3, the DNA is TGTGCCAGTAGTACACAGGGGGTTTACAATGAGCAGTTCTTC.

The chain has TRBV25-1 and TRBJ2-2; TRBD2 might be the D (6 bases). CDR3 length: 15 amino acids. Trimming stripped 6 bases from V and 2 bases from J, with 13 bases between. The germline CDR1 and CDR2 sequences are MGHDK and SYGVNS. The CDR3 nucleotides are TGTGCCAGCAGAAGGGCGGGGACCAACACCGGGGAGCTGTTTTTT. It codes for CASRRAGTNTGELFF.

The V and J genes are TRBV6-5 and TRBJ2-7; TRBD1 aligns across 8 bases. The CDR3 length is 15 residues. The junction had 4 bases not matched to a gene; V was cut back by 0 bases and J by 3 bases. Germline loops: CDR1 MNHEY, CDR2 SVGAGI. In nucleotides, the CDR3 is TGTGCCAGCAGTTACTCGCCGGGGACAGGCTACGAGCAGTACTTC. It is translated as CASSYSPGTGYEQYF.

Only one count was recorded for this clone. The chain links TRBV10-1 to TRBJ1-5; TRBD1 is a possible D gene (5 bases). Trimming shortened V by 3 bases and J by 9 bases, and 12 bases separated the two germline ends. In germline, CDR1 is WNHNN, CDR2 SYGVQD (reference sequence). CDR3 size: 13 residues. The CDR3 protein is CASSDESGGPQHF. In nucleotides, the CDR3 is TGCGCCAGCAGTGATGAATCCGGGGGGCCCCAGCATTTT.

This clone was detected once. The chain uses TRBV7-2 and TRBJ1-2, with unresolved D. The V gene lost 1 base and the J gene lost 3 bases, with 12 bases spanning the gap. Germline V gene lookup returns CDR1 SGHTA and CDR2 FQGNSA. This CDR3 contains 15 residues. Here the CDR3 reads CASSLGGTADYGYTF. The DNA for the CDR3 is TGTGCCAGCAGCTTAGGCGGTACCGCTGACTATGGCTACACCTTC.

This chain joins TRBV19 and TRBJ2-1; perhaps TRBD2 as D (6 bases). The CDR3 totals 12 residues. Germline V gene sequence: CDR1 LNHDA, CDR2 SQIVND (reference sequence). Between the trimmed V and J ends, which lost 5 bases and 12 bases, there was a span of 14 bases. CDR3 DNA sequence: TGTGCCAGTAGTTCGGCGGGAATACTGCAGTTCTTC. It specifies CASSSAGILQFF. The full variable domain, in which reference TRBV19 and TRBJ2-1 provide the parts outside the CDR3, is DGGITQSPKYLFRKEGQNVTLSCEQNLNHDAMYWYRQDPGQGLRLIYYSQIVNDFQKGDIAEGYSVSREKKESFPLTVTSAQKNPTAFYLCASSSAGILQFFGPGTRLTVL.

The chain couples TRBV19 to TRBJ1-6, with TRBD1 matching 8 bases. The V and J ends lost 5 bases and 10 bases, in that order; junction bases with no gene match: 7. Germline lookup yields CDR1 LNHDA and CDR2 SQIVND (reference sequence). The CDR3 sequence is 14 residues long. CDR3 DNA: TGTGCCAGTAGTCCGGGACAGGAGCGGTCACCCCTCCACTTT. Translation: CASSPGQERSPLHF.

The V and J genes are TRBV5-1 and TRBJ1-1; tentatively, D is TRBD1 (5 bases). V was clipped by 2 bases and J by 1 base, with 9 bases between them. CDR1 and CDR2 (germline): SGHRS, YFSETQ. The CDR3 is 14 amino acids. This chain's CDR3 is CASSFHGQNTEAFF. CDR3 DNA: TGCGCCAGCAGCTTCCATGGACAGAACACTGAAGCTTTCTTT.

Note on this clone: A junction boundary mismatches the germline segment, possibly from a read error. CDR3 residues: CASSRPGDSETQYF. The CDR3 DNA sequence: TGTGCTAGCAGCCGTCCGGGAGATTCGGAGACCCAGTACTTC. The chain uses TRBV7-7 and TRBJ2-5; D may be TRBD2 (6 bases). The CDR3 has 14 residues. Germline CDR1 is SSHAT and CDR2 is FNYEAQ (reference sequence).

The CDR3 DNA follows: TGTGCCAGCAGGAGGACTAGCGGGGGCTCCTACGAGCAGTACTTC. Translated, it gives CASRRTSGGSYEQYF. This chain connects TRBV25-1 to TRBJ2-7, with TRBD2 matching over 13 bases. V lost 6 bases and J lost 0; bases outside the gene matches: 2. Germline CDR1 reads MGHDK; CDR2 reads SYGVNS. This CDR3 has 15 amino acids.

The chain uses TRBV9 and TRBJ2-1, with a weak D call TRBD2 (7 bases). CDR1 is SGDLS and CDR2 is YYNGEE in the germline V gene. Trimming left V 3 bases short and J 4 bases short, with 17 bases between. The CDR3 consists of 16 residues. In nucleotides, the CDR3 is TGTGCCAGCAGCGCCGGTCTAGGGGGGGTGTACAATGAGCAGTTCTTC. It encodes CASSAGLGGVYNEQFF.

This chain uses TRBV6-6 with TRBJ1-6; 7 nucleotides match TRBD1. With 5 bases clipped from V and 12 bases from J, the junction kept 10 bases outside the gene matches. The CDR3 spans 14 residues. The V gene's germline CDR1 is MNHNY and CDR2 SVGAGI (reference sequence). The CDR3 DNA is TGTGCCAGCAGTCCCCGGACAGGTTTGGAACCCCTCCACTTT. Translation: CASSPRTGLEPLHF.

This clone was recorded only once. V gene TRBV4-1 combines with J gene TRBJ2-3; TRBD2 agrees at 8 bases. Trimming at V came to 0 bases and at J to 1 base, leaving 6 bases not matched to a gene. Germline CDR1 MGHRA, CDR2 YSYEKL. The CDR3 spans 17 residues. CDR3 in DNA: TGCGCCAGCAGCCAAGAGGTAGCGGGGTTTGGCACAGATACGCAGTATTTT. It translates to CASSQEVAGFGTDTQYF.